The 28 T cell receptor beta chains in this list originate from one sample, sequenced in a study of CD4 and CD8 cells across lung adenocarcinoma regions. One entry per CDR3 protein results from TCRdb running MiXCR on the PCR reads. The top ten hold around 16% of the sample, which has roughly 13,000 distinct CDR3 sequences, roughly 47% seen once. The sample was CD4+ T cells from the center of a lung tumor. The receptors shown here come from a male donor with lung adenocarcinoma. The CD4 and CD8 labels of this study may be unreliable.

The genes are TRBV6-2 or TRBV6-3 and TRBJ2-2; D is unclear. Germline V lookup: CDR1 MNHEY, CDR2 SVGEGT. The CDR3 length is 16 residues. Trimming removed 3 bases at V and 4 bases at J, with 15 bases between. This CDR3 reads CASSYRAVYVTGELFF. CDR3 nucleotides: TGTGCCAGCAGTTATCGGGCGGTCTACGTCACCGGGGAGCTGTTTTTT.

This clonotype qualifies as medium-sized. One end of the junction fails to match germline, which may point to a read error. The CDR3 is CASREDGYTF. DNA for the CDR3: TGTGCCAGCAGAGAAGATGGCTACACCTTC. The chain is built from TRBV6-1 and TRBJ1-2; D remains ambiguous. CDR3 size: 10 residues. Germline V gene data show CDR1 as MNHNS and CDR2 as SASEGT.

A single count supports this clonotype. The chain combines TRBV7-9 with TRBJ1-2; TRBD1 is a possible D gene (5 bases). Deletions cut 5 bases from V and 0 bases from J, with 13 bases between. Germline CDR1 is SEHNR and CDR2 is FQNEAQ (reference sequence). There are 15 residues in the CDR3. The CDR3 protein is CASSARQYSNYGYTF. CDR3 in DNA: TGTGCCAGCAGCGCAAGACAGTATTCTAACTATGGCTACACCTTC.

This chain connects TRBV6-4 to TRBJ2-3, with 8 bases fitting TRBD2. This CDR3 region has 14 residues. Trimming cost V 4 bases and J 0 bases; bases outside gene matches: 0. CDR1 is MRHNA, CDR2 SNTAGT, per germline. The DNA for the CDR3 is TGTGCCAGCAGTGCTAGCGGGAGCACAGATACGCAGTATTTT. Translating it yields CASSASGSTDTQYF.

CDR3 sequence reads: CSASSSGRADVGFDTQYF. The CDR3 region has the DNA TGCAGTGCTAGCTCTAGCGGGAGGGCCGATGTTGGGTTTGATACGCAGTATTTT. The J gene is TRBJ2-3, the V gene TRBV20-1, with 12 positions matching TRBD2. CDR3 length: 18 amino acids. CDR1 and CDR2 (germline): DFQATT, SNEGSKA (reference sequence). The junction had 16 bases not matched to a gene; V was cut back by 3 bases and J by 6 bases.

This clonotype was recorded only once. The chain links TRBV4-1 to TRBJ2-3, with TRBD2 as a possible D gene (6 bases). Trimming removed 4 bases at V and 1 base at J, with 18 bases between. This CDR3 comprises 17 residues. Germline V gives CDR1 MGHRA, CDR2 YSYEKL. This chain's CDR3 is CASSRVLAGTRTDTQYF. CDR3 sequence (DNA): TGCGCCAGCAGCCGAGTCCTGGCGGGGACCCGCACAGATACGCAGTATTTT.

V and J are TRBV12-3 or TRBV12-4 and TRBJ2-2; TRBD2 agrees at 12 bases. The trim removed 7 bases at V and 4 bases at J, leaving 1 base unmatched. This CDR3 has 14 residues. This CDR3 reads CASTSGRGTGELFF. CDR3 nucleotide sequence: TGTGCCAGCACTAGCGGGAGGGGCACCGGGGAGCTGTTTTTT.

The chain combines TRBV6-5 with TRBJ2-2; D is uncertain. The V gene's germline CDR1 is MNHEY and CDR2 SVGAGI. This CDR3 has 15 residues. V gave up 6 bases and J gave up 16 bases, with 27 bases separating them. CDR3: CASRLQSGIPEAQFF. As DNA, the CDR3 is TGTGCCAGCAGACTCCAGTCCGGAATCCCCGAGGCGCAGTTTTTT.

V gene TRBV2 combines with J gene TRBJ2-3; D not certain. Trimming stripped 3 bases from V and 5 bases from J, with 12 bases between. The CDR3 has 14 amino acids. The germline CDR1 and CDR2 sequences are SNHLY and FYNNEI. This CDR3 is CASSEPYPRDTQYF. CDR3 nucleotide sequence: TGTGCCAGCAGTGAGCCCTACCCGAGAGATACGCAGTATTTT.

This clonotype was detected many times. The chain couples TRBV4-2 to TRBJ2-1, with D perhaps assigned TRBD1 or TRBD2 (5 bases each). Germline assignment: CDR1 LGHNA and CDR2 YNFKEQ. The CDR3 covers 14 residues. Trimming cost V 2 bases and J 5 bases, with 10 bases left between them. For the CDR3, the DNA is TGTGCCAGCAGCCAACCTCAGGGAGACAATGAGCAGTTCTTC. This translates into CASSQPQGDNEQFF.

Ten or more counts support this clonotype. The chain employs TRBV6-1 and TRBJ2-1; 11 nucleotides line up with TRBD2. Near its end, the DNA agrees better with TRBJ2-5, so the J call may be wrong. From germline, CDR1 is MNHNS and CDR2 SASEGT. CDR3 size: 15 residues. For the CDR3, the DNA is TGTGCCAGCAATGGACTAGCGGGCTCCCAAGAGACCCAGTACTTC. It codes for CASNGLAGSQETQYF.

This rearrangement joins TRBV6-1 to TRBJ1-5; the D gene is possibly TRBD1 (5 bases). Germline lookup yields CDR1 MNHNS and CDR2 SASEGT. There are 13 residues in the CDR3. V lost 7 bases, J lost 2 bases, and 9 bases lay in between. CDR3 sequence reads: CASMWGGNQPQHF. The CDR3 nucleotides read TGTGCCAGCATGTGGGGGGGCAATCAGCCCCAGCATTTT.

This clonotype was seen a single time. The chain has TRBV27 and TRBJ2-2, with 9 bases fitting TRBD1. The DNA end is a closer match to TRBJ2-3, so the J assignment may be wrong. In germline, CDR1 is MNHEY, CDR2 SMNVEV (reference sequence). CDR3 length equals 16 residues. CDR3 residues: CASNTFGTGITGAQYF. DNA for the CDR3: TGTGCCAGCAATACTTTTGGGACAGGGATCACCGGGGCGCAGTATTTT.

There are many counts of this clonotype. V is TRBV12-3 or TRBV12-4 and J is TRBJ2-2; 7 bases agree with TRBD1. Losses at the gene ends were 6 bases for V and 6 bases for J; bases not matched to a gene: 4. The CDR3 has 13 amino acids. Here the CDR3 DNA reads TGTGCCAGCAGCAGAACAGGGGCCGGGGAGCTGTTTTTT. It translates to CASSRTGAGELFF.

In its sample, this clonotype ranks as medium-sized. The chain couples TRBV10-3 to TRBJ2-1; perhaps TRBD2 as D (6 bases). In germline, CDR1 is ENHRY, CDR2 SYGVKD. The V end lost 4 bases, the J end lost 8 bases, and 15 bases lay between the germline ends. The CDR3 consists of 14 residues. CDR3 sequence reads: CAISAATSTYEQFF. The DNA of the CDR3 is TGTGCCATCAGTGCCGCAACTAGCACCTATGAGCAGTTCTTC.

This clonotype was counted at least ten times. The chain couples TRBV6-5 to TRBJ1-2; unclear D gene. CDR1 is MNHEY and CDR2 is SVGAGI in the germline V gene. V lost 2 bases and J 5 bases, leaving 15 bases between the germline ends. This CDR3 has 15 residues. The CDR3 reads CASSYGSIGLYGYTF. The CDR3 nucleotides read TGTGCCAGCAGTTACGGGTCAATCGGTCTATATGGCTACACCTTC.

This clonotype was counted a single time. The chain links TRBV7-2 to TRBJ1-2; possible D gene TRBD1, 5 bases. Germline-derived CDR1 and CDR2 are SGHTA and FQGNSA. Trimming removed 2 bases from V and 6 bases from J, with 7 bases in between. The CDR3 is made up of 12 amino acids. The CDR3 sequence: CASSLLGDGYTF. Written as DNA, the CDR3 is TGTGCCAGCAGCTTATTAGGGGATGGCTACACCTTC.

Turning to this clonotype: At one end the junction does not follow the germline gene, possibly because of a read error. The rearrangement joins TRBV10-1 to TRBJ2-5, with a tentative D call TRBD2 (7 bases). This CDR3 comprises 17 residues. Germline V gene sequence: CDR1 WNHNN, CDR2 SYGVQD (reference sequence). CDR3 bases: TGCGCCAGCAGTGAGGGGGGAGGGGGGGGAGAAGAAGAGACGCAGTATTTC. This translates into CASSEGGGGGEEETQYF.

The rearrangement links TRBV6-5 to TRBJ1-4, with D possibly TRBD1 on 5 matching bases. CDR1 MNHEY and CDR2 SVGAGI come from the germline V gene. The CDR3 extends over 14 amino acids. Trimming took off 3 bases at V and 7 bases at J, with 12 bases between the two ends. CDR3 DNA: TGTGCCAGCAGTTATCGAGGGGAGTCTGAAAAACTGTTTTTT. Translated, it gives CASSYRGESEKLFF.

A remark on this clonotype: Germline and junction disagree at one end, which may indicate a read error. The chain links TRBV6-5 to TRBJ2-3; 14 bases are a match to TRBD2. CDR3 length equals 18 residues. Germline V CDR1 and CDR2: MNHEY, SVGAGI. DNA for the CDR3: TGTGCCAGCAGTTTTCCTCGACTAGCGGGAGGGCAGCAAGATACCCAGTATTTT. Translating it yields CASSFPRLAGGQQDTQYF.

The gene calls are TRBV27 and TRBJ2-1; a weak D match, TRBD1 (7 bases). The end of the DNA fits TRBJ2-2 better, so the J call may be wrong. Germline CDR1 reads MNHEY; CDR2 reads SMNVEV (reference sequence). The CDR3 contains 16 residues. In nucleotides, the CDR3 is TGTGCCAGCAGTCCTCGGCAGGGGGGCACCTACGGGGAGCTGTTTTTT. It codes for CASSPRQGGTYGELFF.

The chain carries TRBV20-1 and TRBJ2-4; 7 bases line up with TRBD2. Losses at the gene ends were 5 bases for V and 3 bases for J; bases not matched to a gene: 16. The CDR3 spans 17 residues. Germline values: CDR1 DFQATT, CDR2 SNEGSKA (reference sequence). CDR3 amino acids: CSALGFYAGVDKNIQYF. CDR3 DNA: TGCAGTGCTCTGGGTTTTTATGCGGGAGTGGACAAAAACATTCAGTACTTC.

This clonotype was counted only a few times. The chain has TRBV11-2 and TRBJ2-1; no definite D call. V was pared by 5 bases and J by 9 bases, with 14 bases between. The CDR3 length is 13 residues. In germline, CDR1 is SGHAT, CDR2 FQNNGV. The CDR3 protein is CASSRTPRGEQFF. CDR3 DNA sequence: TGTGCCAGCAGCCGTACACCCCGCGGTGAGCAGTTCTTC.

This clonotype has ten or more counts. The chain is built from TRBV6-1 and TRBJ2-6; D uncertain. Germline assignment: CDR1 MNHNS and CDR2 SASEGT. The CDR3 is 15 amino acids. Trimming cost V 7 bases and J 3 bases, with 13 bases left between them. The CDR3 nucleotides are TGTGCCAGCAAGGGTAGGGATAGTGGGGCCAACGTCCTGACTTTC. Its protein product is CASKGRDSGANVLTF.

In regard to this clonotype: A read error may explain this, as a much larger clone is one base away. The chain joins TRBV11-2 to TRBJ2-5; TRBD2 aligns across 11 bases. The CDR3 has 18 residues. Germline CDR1 SGHAT, CDR2 FQNNGV. With 2 bases clipped from V and 11 bases from J, the junction kept 19 bases outside the gene matches. CDR3: CASSLSGLSGRAYNEQYF. The CDR3 DNA is TGTGCCAGCAGCTTATCGGGACTTAGCGGGAGGGCATACAATGAGCAGTACTTC.

This sequence joins TRBV6-1 and TRBJ2-2; D might be TRBD1 or TRBD2, each matching 5 bases. CDR1 and CDR2 from the germline V gene are MNHNS and SASEGT. V shed 4 bases and J shed 10 bases, with 16 bases lying between them. The CDR3 runs to 14 residues. The chain's CDR3 is CASSVARGTEELFF. CDR3 in DNA: TGTGCCAGCAGTGTTGCTCGGGGCACAGAGGAGCTGTTTTTT.

On this clonotype itself: One end of the junction is discordant with germline, which a read error may explain. This rearrangement joins TRBV6-5 to TRBJ2-3; D perhaps matches TRBD1 (7 bases). CDR3 length equals 16 residues. Germline V CDR1 and CDR2: MNHEY, SVGAGI. The CDR3 protein is CASSYSSGAGTDEQYF. CDR3 sequence (DNA): TGTGCCAGCAGTTACTCGTCCGGGGCGGGGACAGATGAGCAGTACTTT.

There are many counts of this clonotype. The CDR3 DNA is TGTGCCAGCAGCTTGGCCGGGAACGGGGGACTAGTGATCTCCTACGAGCAGTACTTC. This codes for CASSLAGNGGLVISYEQYF. The rearrangement uses TRBV5-5 and TRBJ2-7, with TRBD2 matching over 8 bases. With 0 bases clipped from V and 0 bases from J, the junction kept 14 bases outside the gene matches. The CDR3 totals 19 residues. The V gene's germline CDR1 is SGHKS and CDR2 YYEKEE (reference sequence).